This T cell receptor beta chain is drawn from a study of cytomegalovirus exposure and HLA in healthy donors (dated by TCRdb to the late 2010s). Describing the broader study: According to an earlier analysis of 587 of the donors, about 179 million T cells yielded approximately 120 million unique TCR beta sequences and 250 to 350 Gb of sequence data. An early release that covered approximately 600 HLA-typed donors contained approximately 290 gigabases of sequencing data and tens of millions of unique TCR sequences. Among the roughly 400 genotyped donors, under 90% belonged to the genetic ancestry cluster associated with self-reported Caucasian donors. The aim of the study was to test whether cataloging public T cell receptors could identify signatures of past pathogen exposure. Using immunosequencing, the study profiled T cell repertoires from 500 to 800 subjects and related those repertoires to cytomegalovirus serostatus. In addition to the first cohort of hundreds of subjects, a separate validation cohort of some 120 different subjects was used. High-throughput TCR immunosequencing, statistical association of individual TCRs with disease status, and machine learning were combined to predict cytomegalovirus infection status. A later analysis re-analyzed previously published TCR beta repertoires from 650 to 800 donors and added high-resolution HLA genotyping to study TCR occurrence patterns. The later analysis used no new phenotypic data to find candidate immune exposures, relying instead on TCR beta sequences and their occurrence across donors. To decide whether each TCR beta V gene segment behaved as functional or pseudogenic, an earlier analysis of some 580 of the donors relied on high-throughput TCR beta sequencing. Donor age, sex, ethnicity and CMV serostatus were compiled together with the repertoire data. A later genetic analysis took genome-wide SNP genotypes for about 65% of the 666 donors and used that subset as a discovery cohort. Every discovery cohort repertoire had been produced on one sequencing platform. HLA typing covered class I and class II loci at four-digit resolution. The number of donors typed differed by locus, with roughly 629-640 for A, B, C, DRB1 and DQB1, around 500 for DQA1, over 600 for DPA1, and around 430 for DPB1. Because of strong linkage in the cohort, roughly five DR-DQ haplotypes were treated as single units for association and clustering. Among almost 400 genotyped donors of the cohort, an average of around 240,000 unique TCR beta nucleotide sequences were sequenced per donor, approximately 20% of them non-productive.

A note on this clone: Its antigen remains undetermined. The junction departs from the called germline gene at one end, perhaps through a read error.

To prepare the library, the immunoSEQ multiplex PCR assay was applied. For the multiplex PCR, a mixture combining 60 forward primers for TCR Vbeta segments and 13 reverse primers for TCR Jbeta segments was used. The CDR3 region of rearranged TCR beta genes was amplified from genomic DNA with a multiplex PCR assay. The amplified TCR beta libraries were sequenced on the Illumina HiSeq System as 87-base-pair reads. Per the authors' processing: Across the 700 or so repertoires, a later analysis counted some 81 million unique TCR beta chains, some 11 million of which were shared by at least two donors. Raw reads were error-corrected and collapsed into unique sequences by a nearest-neighbor algorithm in which closely related sequences were merged to remove PCR and sequencing errors. To assign V, D and J gene segments, CDR3 sequences were aligned to IMGT reference sequences. Each retained sequence needed at least a six-nucleotide match to both a V gene segment and a J gene segment. Rearrangements were called productive when the CDR3 lacked stop codons and stayed in frame with V and J; all others were non-productive. Following IMGT convention, CDR3 was defined as the stretch from the second conserved V-encoded cysteine up to the conserved J-encoded phenylalanine. The earlier analysis of about 640 of the donors excluded any sequence lacking an unambiguous match to a single V gene segment. In an earlier analysis of a few hundred of the donors, a V segment was called functional when productive rearrangements were above 56.7%, and segregating when the standard deviation between donors exceeded 5%. A statistical classification framework was built to diagnose cytomegalovirus status from the catalog of TCR beta chain sequences. In a later analysis, TCR nucleotide sequences were compared against IMGT/GENE-DB human TR gene sequences so that V and J genes could be assigned. The TCRdist pipeline was used in a later analysis to assign CDR3 sequences and most-parsimonious VDJ recombination scenarios. A later analysis defined each TCR beta chain by its CDR3 amino acid sequence plus V-gene family, and excluded reads lacking a unique V-gene family. In a later analysis, a few hundred highly shared, low-generation-probability nucleotide sequences were removed to address suspected cross-contamination and a sequencing artifact. A later analysis calculated a clonal expansion index for each public chain from normalized within-repertoire ranks of inferred template counts. Generation probabilities in a later analysis came from a VDJ recombination model fitted to out-of-frame rearrangements, and those results were checked against IGoR. In a later analysis, TCR-TCR, TCR-HLA and TCR-CMV co-occurrence was scored with hypergeometric tests, and a repertoire-size bias correction was applied to TCR pairs. To estimate false discovery rates, a later analysis permuted the HLA or CMV assignments 20 times. In a later analysis, co-occurring TCRs were grouped using DBSCAN, and TCRdist sequence similarity was added for clustering within HLA-allele-positive subsets. Repertoires with fewer than 30,000 or more than 120,000 public chains were left out of co-occurrence clustering, as were a handful of repertoires with anomalous nucleotide sharing. Sourced from immuneACCESS, this table was stored by TCRdb with only in-frame sequences that have V and J called. A share of the clones is absent; for the studies checked, an unresolved V gene accounts for under half, and the remainder has no known explanation. That table gives V, J and clone size, and the DNA gave D and trimming. The sample table records 150,000 to 200,000 clones; roughly 81% of these occur just once. The leading ten clones occupy about 2.4% of the sample.

The cohort comprised fewer than 750 healthy bone marrow donors. At the time of sampling, every cohort member was nominally healthy, though immune exposures that went unrecorded were likely present. The donor was CMV seropositive and belonged to the group of about 290 seropositive cohort members. Every donor gave a peripheral blood sample, and the peripheral blood mononuclear cells from that sample were used for TCR beta sequencing. The Qiagen DNeasy Blood Extraction Kit was used to extract genomic DNA from the blood cell samples. The paper as a whole reports these results and caveats: The 87-base-pair reads could not distinguish some IMGT-functional V segments, including TRBV6-2 and TRBV6-3, so those segments were excluded. Immune exposure information for the cohort was limited to CMV serostatus. The presence/absence analyses assumed that sequencing depth was roughly uniform across donors, and that assumption may not be true. The classifier was reported to diagnose cytomegalovirus status with high specificity and sensitivity in both the original cohort and the validation cohort. A later analysis associated approximately 17,000 TCR beta sequences with specific HLA alleles at a false discovery rate of 0.05. A total of around 150 TCR beta chains were listed by the study as associated with cytomegalovirus. In a later analysis, most CMV-associated TCR beta chains were found to appear HLA-restricted, with HLA associations seemingly driven largely by CMV exposure. In vitro tests confirmed that a few of the cytomegalovirus-associated TCR beta chains recognize cytomegalovirus antigens. Strong co-occurrence of HLA alleles, especially DR and DQ, made assigning TCR associations to individual alleles difficult. Only TCR beta chains were sequenced in this cohort, and the absence of alpha or paired-chain data limited detectable features. Because counts were too low, approximately 18 rarely observed V segments, including chromosome 9 orphons, were excluded from the earlier analysis of 587 of the donors. Correlated functional status among segregating V segments might reflect linkage disequilibrium, but an unknown experimental factor could not be ruled out. V-gene and J-gene trimming of TCR beta chains was associated with a missense DCLRE1C variant in a later genetic analysis, and the association was replicated in an independent cohort. An earlier analysis of some 590 of the donors showed that most TCR beta V segments appeared in productive rearrangements either about 90% or about 30% of the time, which broadly matched IMGT annotations. A further reported finding was that TCR beta sequences accurately predicted the HLA-A and HLA-B alleles for most subjects in the first cohort. While some public TCRs were present in many individuals, most TCR sequences turned up only very rarely across donors. According to the authors, the approach could potentially be generalized to other disease states and immunological phenotypes. In a later analysis, the rate of TCR association differed among HLA loci, with DRB1 alleles having the most associated TCRs and HLA-C alleles having the fewest. A later analysis reported that several top co-occurrence clusters appeared linked to parvovirus B19, influenza, CMV and Epstein-Barr virus. A group of highly shared sequence variants was considered likely to be a technical artifact of the sequencing pipeline. A later analysis found that HLA-associated TCR beta chains were more clonally expanded and had lower generation probabilities than equally common non-associated chains. Compared with the approximately 670-donor mean, donors in an Asian-associated ancestry cluster had fewer N-insertions in productive TCRs, according to a later genetic analysis. Because HLA typing was unavailable for some donors at each locus, only the typed subset was used in association tests.

Counted from cysteine to phenylalanine, this CDR3 has 14 amino acids. Only the CDR3 portion is preserved as DNA: 42 bases, with reading frame beginning at the first base. CDR1 and CDR2, per the germline V gene (reference sequence), are SEHNR and FQNEAQ. This chain joins TRBV7-9 to TRBJ2-1; confidence is insufficient to name the D gene. The clonotype originates from a young man in good health and CMV-seropositive. The sample comprised PBMCs. For the CDR3, the sequence is CASSLRVSYNEQFF. The DNA sequence is as follows: TGTGCCAGTAGCTTACGAGTTTCCTACAATGAGCAGTTCTTC.